These T cell receptor beta chains were read from a single sample in a study of identical twins. TCRdb used MiXCR to reprocess the 5' RACE reads, holding one entry per CDR3 protein. The sample has 1.5 million to 2 million distinct CDR3 sequences; more than 30% are singletons. The sequencing input was cord blood. These receptors came from a newborn girl in good health. Each CDR3 is given without its conserved first and last residue. Each record gives: CDR3 protein, clone size, V gene. Clone sizes are given selectively: once, few, many, or a class where the clone is expanded.

SARSGRVAHEQY - TRBV20-1
ASSSIQPQH few TRBV28
SASERSYNEQF - TRBV20-1
SASIRAKNIQY few TRBV20-1
ASGLGPRRRQGVEQF - TRBV12-5
ASSQDRANYGYT many TRBV4-2
ASSSPDGLFSYEQY - TRBV13
SVGGGAGQPQH - TRBV29-1
ASSSLRASNYGYT - TRBV7-2
ASSGGWANQPQH few TRBV9
ATSDSDRAYNEQY - TRBV24-1
ASSPQPSYEQY many TRBV6-1
ASSSTWWGPNQPQH - TRBV7-9
AISEGGSYNEQF many TRBV10-3
SAMGQGNRPQH once TRBV20-1
ASSQRYGGTGELF - TRBV3-1
SVEWVTAGLGYNEQF once TRBV29-1
ASSQVGLADNDNEQF - TRBV3-1
ASSLARALDQPQH many TRBV12-3/TRBV12-4
ASSQMGGTEAF - TRBV3-1
ASSLVVTGAGGQF - TRBV5-5
SARVLGTNYGYT few TRBV20-1
SARGGRSGEQF - TRBV20-1
ASSLGGGSGELF few TRBV12-3/TRBV12-4
SAVTGTSGYEQY - TRBV29-1
ASSESRRGGETQY - TRBV25-1
ASSFGTSGVAKNIQY few TRBV12-3/TRBV12-4
SAQGTSANEQY few TRBV20-1
ASSSQRSGANVLT - TRBV5-1
ASTRDFNGYT - TRBV28
SAQGLAGLNTGELF - TRBV20-1
ASSFGGGAGQPQH - TRBV27
ASSYAPTGAKNYGYT - TRBV6-7
ASSFHGTLPEQF few TRBV5-1
ASGYGGLAGDITEQF - TRBV6-6
ASSFSNRGTEQF few TRBV5-6
ASSPYGSYEQY - TRBV28
ATSDAGDREGYNEQY - TRBV24-1
ASSPWVAGSTDTQY - TRBV11-2
ASSPLGQPGRQETQY few TRBV13
ASSPNRGSSYNSPLH - TRBV5-1
ASSSSKDRRVYGYT - TRBV12-3/TRBV12-4
ASQGGNSPLH - TRBV6-6
ATIGVRNTEAF few TRBV6-1
ASSFGGRKYNEQF - TRBV7-2
SARDSDRGSYEQY few TRBV20-1
ASSLDRGVSYNEQF few TRBV11-3
ASRAGGSYNSPLH - TRBV28
ASSFPGLLSYNEQY - TRBV28
ASGRSPFGDRETQY - TRBV5-5
ASSLQLRTDTQY few TRBV5-1
ASTITIAGVRETQY - TRBV7-9
SATLNEQY - TRBV20-1